One sample yielded the 21 T cell receptor beta chains listed below, sequenced in a study. Adaptor-ligated barcode primers were used to amplify TRBV12-4/TRBJ1-2 clonotypes. TCRdb redid the calling of the multiplex PCR reads with MiXCR, one entry per CDR3 protein. This sample has over a thousand distinct CDR3 sequences; less than 25% occur once, and the top ten carry around 19%. The sequenced sample was naive CD4+ T cells sorted from blood. Subset meaning: naive CD4+ T cells, CD4+CD45RA+CD25-. The receptors were gathered from a female donor with breast cancer.

In its sample, this clonotype ranks as medium-sized. V gene TRBV12-3 or TRBV12-4 combines with J gene TRBJ1-2; D uncertain. V gave up 3 bases and J gave up 8 bases, with 16 bases separating them. The CDR3 totals 14 residues. CDR3 protein: CASSFGRSVRGYTF. CDR3 sequence (DNA): TGTGCCAGCAGTTTTGGGCGTTCGGTACGCGGCTACACCTTC.

By share, this clonotype ranks as medium-sized. The rearrangement links TRBV12-3 or TRBV12-4 to TRBJ1-2; D remains unclear. The CDR3 is 12 residues long. V was pared by 4 bases and J by 8 bases, with 11 bases between. The CDR3: CASSYGIGGYTF. In nucleotides, the CDR3 is TGTGCCAGCAGTTACGGGATCGGCGGCTACACCTTC.

This clonotype was seen more than once but under ten times. The chain combines TRBV12-3 or TRBV12-4 with TRBJ1-2; the D is unclear. V was trimmed by 1 base and J by 6 bases, leaving 6 bases between them. This CDR3 spans 12 amino acids. This CDR3 is CASSLGGDGYTF. CDR3 in DNA: TGTGCCAGCAGTTTAGGAGGTGATGGCTACACCTTC.

This clonotype is medium-sized. This sequence joins TRBV12-3 or TRBV12-4 and TRBJ1-2, with D unclear. V was clipped by 5 bases and J by 5 bases, with 9 bases between them. The CDR3 has 12 amino acids. CDR3 region: CASSQNGYGYTF. As DNA, the CDR3 is TGTGCCAGCAGTCAGAACGGTTATGGCTACACCTTC.

The chain joins TRBV12-3 or TRBV12-4 to TRBJ1-2, with a tentative D call TRBD1 (6 bases). The ends were cut back, 8 bases at V and 13 bases at J, with 29 bases in the middle. The CDR3 is made up of 15 amino acids. This CDR3 is CASFADTGPNYGCTF. The CDR3 nucleotides read TGTGCCAGCTTCGCGGATACAGGGCCTAACTATGGTTGCACCTTC.

By its share, this clonotype is medium-sized. The rearrangement links TRBV12-3 or TRBV12-4 to TRBJ1-2, with 7 nucleotides matching TRBD1. V gave up 6 bases and J gave up 0 bases; unmatched junction bases: 4. This CDR3 comprises 14 residues. The CDR3 DNA reads TGTGCCAGCAGGCCCACAGGGGCTAACTATGGCTACACCTTC. Translation: CASRPTGANYGYTF.

This clonotype is medium-sized within its sample. The chain combines TRBV12-3 or TRBV12-4 with TRBJ1-2; possible D gene TRBD1, 5 bases. V was pared by 8 bases and J by 3 bases, with 13 bases between. The CDR3 runs to 13 residues. CDR3 in DNA: TGTGCCAGCTCCACGGGGCGGTACTATGGCTACACCTTC. Encoded protein: CASSTGRYYGYTF.

By proportion, this clonotype is medium-sized (0.01 to 0.1%). Here the CDR3 DNA reads TGTGCCAGCAGTTCGAGGGTCGGCTACACCTTC. Translating it yields CASSSRVGYTF. This chain links TRBV12-3 or TRBV12-4 with TRBJ1-2; D unresolved. This CDR3 comprises 11 residues. V shed 4 bases and J shed 8 bases, with 8 bases lying between them.

In its sample, this clonotype was seen a few times. The chain recombines TRBV11-3 with TRBJ1-2; unclear D gene. With 5 bases removed from V and 6 bases from J, the gap between germline ends came to 10 bases. The germline V gene has CDR1 SGHNT and CDR2 YENEEA. The length of the CDR3 is 12 residues. The CDR3 is CASSRGWDGYTF. Written as DNA, the CDR3 is TGTGCCAGCAGCCGTGGGTGGGATGGCTACACCTTC.

This clonotype is classed as medium-sized. The chain couples TRBV12-3 or TRBV12-4 to TRBJ1-2; tentatively, D is TRBD1 (5 bases). This CDR3 comprises 13 residues. The germline V and J ends were trimmed by 7 bases and 8 bases, with 17 bases remaining between them. CDR3 sequence: CASTLNLGEGYTF. In DNA form, the CDR3 reads TGTGCCAGCACCCTGAACTTAGGGGAGGGCTACACCTTC.

The chain links TRBV12-3 or TRBV12-4 to TRBJ1-2; D gene unclear. CDR3 length: 13 residues. Trimming took off 0 bases at V and 6 bases at J, with 8 bases between the two ends. The CDR3 loop is CASSLAPGHGYTF. DNA of the CDR3: TGTGCCAGCAGTTTAGCGCCTGGTCATGGCTACACCTTC.

This clonotype came up a few times. This may arise from a read error, as a much more abundant clone is one base away. The chain joins TRBV12-3 or TRBV12-4 to TRBJ1-2; D is uncertain. The CDR3 extends over 14 amino acids. CDR3 sequence reads: CASSPDGPGGGCTF. In nucleotides, the CDR3 is TGTGCCAGCAGCCCCGACGGACCCGGAGGAGGCTGCACCTTC.

In its sample, this clonotype is medium-sized. The rearrangement links TRBV12-3 or TRBV12-4 to TRBJ1-2; D remains unclear. The V end was cut by 6 bases, the J end by 8 bases, with 13 bases between. This CDR3 is 12 amino acids long. CDR3 protein: CASSLTLDGYTF. The CDR3, as DNA: TGTGCCAGCAGCCTGACACTTGACGGCTACACCTTC.

This clonotype qualifies as large. The chain carries TRBV12-3 or TRBV12-4 and TRBJ1-2; D gene uncertain. The V and J ends lost 6 bases and 7 bases respectively, with 12 bases between them. The length of the CDR3 is 12 residues. The CDR3 nucleotides read TGTGCCAGCAGGAGGTGGGGATCTGGCTACACCTTC. Translated, it gives CASRRWGSGYTF.

This clonotype was seen a few times. The CDR3 sequence is CASSLQGGGTEAFF. CDR3 bases: TGTGCCAGCAGTTTACAGGGTGGTGGCACTGAAGCTTTCTTT. V gene TRBV12-3 or TRBV12-4 combines with J gene TRBJ1-1; TRBD1 might be the D (5 bases). The V and J ends lost 2 bases and 4 bases respectively, with 11 bases between them. This CDR3 has 14 residues.

This clonotype counts as medium-sized. The V call is TRBV12-3 or TRBV12-4, the J call TRBJ1-2; D remains unclear. V was pared by 9 bases and J by 8 bases, with 19 bases between. This CDR3 is 13 amino acids long. CDR3 protein: CASLEGQMRGYTF. The CDR3 nucleotides are TGTGCCAGTCTAGAGGGCCAGATGAGAGGCTACACCTTC.

The chain couples TRBV12-3 or TRBV12-4 to TRBJ1-2; D is possibly TRBD1 (5 bases). The CDR3 has 14 amino acids. Trimming shortened V by 8 bases and J by 14 bases, and 27 bases separated the two germline ends. CDR3 sequence (DNA): TGTGCCAGCCAACATGCTACCCCGACAGATAAGACTACCTTC. It translates to CASQHATPTDKTTF.

This clonotype is categorized as medium-sized. This sequence joins TRBV12-3 or TRBV12-4 and TRBJ1-2, with D perhaps matching TRBD1 (6 bases). This CDR3 region has 13 residues. V dropped 2 bases and J dropped 9 bases, with 13 bases sitting between them. DNA for the CDR3: TGTGCCAGCAGTTTATCAGGGGCGAGGAGCTACACCTTC. Translated, it gives CASSLSGARSYTF.

This clonotype is termed medium-sized (0.01 to 0.1%). The chain recombines TRBV12-3 or TRBV12-4 with TRBJ1-2; 8 bases are a match to TRBD1. The CDR3 loop spans 13 amino acids. The V segment lost 6 bases and the J segment 3 bases; nucleotides outside the gene matches: 3. The CDR3 loop reads CASRKDRDYGYTF. The DNA of the CDR3 is TGTGCCAGCAGAAAGGACAGGGACTATGGCTACACCTTC.

By sample share, this clonotype is medium-sized (0.01 to 0.1%). V is TRBV12-3 or TRBV12-4 and J is TRBJ1-2; unclear D gene. Trimming shortened V by 1 base and J by 8 bases, and 8 bases separated the two germline ends. CDR3 length equals 12 residues. CDR3 DNA: TGTGCCAGCAGTTTAGTTCAGGAAGGCTACACCTTC. Protein: CASSLVQEGYTF.

The V and J genes are TRBV12-3 or TRBV12-4 and TRBJ1-2; D possibly corresponds to TRBD1 (5 bases). Trimming removed 6 bases from V and 3 bases from J, with 11 bases in between. The length of the CDR3 is 13 residues. CDR3 sequence reads: CASRSEGHYGYTF. The DNA for the CDR3 is TGTGCCAGCAGGTCCGAGGGACACTATGGCTACACCTTC.